This T cell receptor (beta chain) comes out of a study of T cell responses to AZD1222 COVID-19 vaccine. Background on the study: Pooling covered second doses at about 4 or about 12 weeks. Points from the study as a whole: A reported finding is that nearly half of spike-specific TCRs target unmutated variant regions.

Profiled with immunoSEQ multiplex PCR; TCRdb holds only in-frame clones, not every one. The sample contains about 29,000 clones, over 90% of which appear only once. Details on this clone: Its antigen is unidentified.

The V gene end was trimmed by 5 bases and the J gene end by 5 bases; junction bases not matched to a gene: 13. CDR3 length: 16 residues. CDR1 is MNHEY and CDR2 is SVGEGT in the germline V gene. The gene calls are TRBV6-2 or TRBV6-3 and TRBJ2-5; 8 nucleotides align to TRBD2. The receptor was derived from an adult in good health. This material consisted of peripheral blood, taken on day 0 of AZD1222 vaccination. CDR3 region: CASSAAGARVRETQYF. CDR3 sequence (DNA): TGTGCCAGCAGTGCAGCGGGAGCGAGGGTTCGGGAGACCCAGTACTTC.